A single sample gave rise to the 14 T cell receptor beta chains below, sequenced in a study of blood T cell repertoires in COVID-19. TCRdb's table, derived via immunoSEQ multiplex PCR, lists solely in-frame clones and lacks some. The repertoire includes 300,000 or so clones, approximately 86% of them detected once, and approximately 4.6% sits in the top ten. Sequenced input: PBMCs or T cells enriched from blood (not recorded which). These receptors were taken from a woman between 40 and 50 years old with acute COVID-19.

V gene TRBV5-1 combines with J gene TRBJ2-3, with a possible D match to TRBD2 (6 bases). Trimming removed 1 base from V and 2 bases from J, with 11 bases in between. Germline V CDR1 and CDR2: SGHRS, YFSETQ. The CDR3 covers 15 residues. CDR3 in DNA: TGCGCCAGCAGCTTGAGTGGGACTGCCACAGATACGCAGTATTTT. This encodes CASSLSGTATDTQYF.

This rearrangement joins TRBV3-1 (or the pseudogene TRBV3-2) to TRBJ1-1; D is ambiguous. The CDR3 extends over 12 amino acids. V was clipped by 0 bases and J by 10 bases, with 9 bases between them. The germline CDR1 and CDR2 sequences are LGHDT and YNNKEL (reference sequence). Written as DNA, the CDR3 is TGTGCCAGCAGCCAAGATTTTCGTTTAGCTTTCTTT. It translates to CASSQDFRLAFF.

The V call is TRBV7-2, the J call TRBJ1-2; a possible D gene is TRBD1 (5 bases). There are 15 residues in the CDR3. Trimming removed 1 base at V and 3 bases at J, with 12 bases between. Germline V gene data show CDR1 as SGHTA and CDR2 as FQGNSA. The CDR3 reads CASSLGAGPYYGYTF. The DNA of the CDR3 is TGTGCCAGCAGCTTAGGTGCAGGGCCGTACTATGGCTACACCTTC.

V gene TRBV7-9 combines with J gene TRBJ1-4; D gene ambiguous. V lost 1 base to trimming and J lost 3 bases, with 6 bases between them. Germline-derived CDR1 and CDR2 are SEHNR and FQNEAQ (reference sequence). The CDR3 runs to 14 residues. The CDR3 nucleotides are TGTGCCAGCAGCTTAGGAGGATCTAATGAAAAACTGTTTTTT. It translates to CASSLGGSNEKLFF.

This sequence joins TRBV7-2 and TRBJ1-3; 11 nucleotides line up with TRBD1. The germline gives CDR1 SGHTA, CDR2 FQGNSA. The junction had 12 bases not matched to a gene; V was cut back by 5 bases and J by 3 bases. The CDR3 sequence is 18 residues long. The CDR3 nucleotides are TGTGCCAGCAGCGGAACCGGGACAGGGGGTCTTGGTGGAAACACCATATATTTT. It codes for CASSGTGTGGLGGNTIYF.

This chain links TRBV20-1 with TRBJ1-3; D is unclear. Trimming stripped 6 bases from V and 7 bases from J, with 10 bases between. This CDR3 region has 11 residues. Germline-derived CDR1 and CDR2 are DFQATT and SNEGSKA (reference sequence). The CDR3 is CSARVFNTIYF. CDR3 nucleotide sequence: TGCAGTGCGAGGGTTTTTAACACCATATATTTT.

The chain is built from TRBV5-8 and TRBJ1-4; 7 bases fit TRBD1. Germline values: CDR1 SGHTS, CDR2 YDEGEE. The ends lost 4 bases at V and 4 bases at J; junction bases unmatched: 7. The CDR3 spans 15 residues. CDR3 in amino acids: CASSLGQFSNEKLFF. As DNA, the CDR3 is TGTGCCAGCAGCCTGGGACAGTTCAGTAATGAAAAACTGTTTTTT.

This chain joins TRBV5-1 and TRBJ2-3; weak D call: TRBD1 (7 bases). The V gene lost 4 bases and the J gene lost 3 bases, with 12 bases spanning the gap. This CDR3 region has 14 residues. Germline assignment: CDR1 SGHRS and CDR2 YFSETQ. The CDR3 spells CASSQGGLTDTQYF. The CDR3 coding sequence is TGCGCCAGCAGCCAGGGGGGCCTAACAGATACGCAGTATTTT.

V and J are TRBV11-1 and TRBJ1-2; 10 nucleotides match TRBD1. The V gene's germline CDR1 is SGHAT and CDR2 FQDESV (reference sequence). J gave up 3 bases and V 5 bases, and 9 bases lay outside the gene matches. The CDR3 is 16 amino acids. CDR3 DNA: TGTGCCAGCAGCCCCCATTGGACAGGGGGGGACTATGGCTACACCTTC. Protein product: CASSPHWTGGDYGYTF.

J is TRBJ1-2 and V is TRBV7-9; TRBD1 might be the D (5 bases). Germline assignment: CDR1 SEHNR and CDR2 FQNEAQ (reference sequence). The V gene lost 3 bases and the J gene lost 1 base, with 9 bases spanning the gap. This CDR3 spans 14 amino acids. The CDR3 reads CASSLMGLNYGYTF. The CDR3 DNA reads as TGTGCCAGCAGCTTGATGGGGCTTAACTATGGCTACACCTTC.

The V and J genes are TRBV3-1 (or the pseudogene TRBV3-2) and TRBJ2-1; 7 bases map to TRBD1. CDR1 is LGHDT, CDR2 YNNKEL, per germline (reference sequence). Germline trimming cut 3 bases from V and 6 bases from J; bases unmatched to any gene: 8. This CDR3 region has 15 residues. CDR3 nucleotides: TGTGCCAGCAGCCAGAGTCCTCGACAGGGCAATGAGCAGTTCTTC. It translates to CASSQSPRQGNEQFF.

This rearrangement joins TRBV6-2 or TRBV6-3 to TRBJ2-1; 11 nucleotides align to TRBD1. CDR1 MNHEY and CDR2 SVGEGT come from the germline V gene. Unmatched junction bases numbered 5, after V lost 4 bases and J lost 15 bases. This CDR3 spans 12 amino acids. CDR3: CASSSLGTGGFF. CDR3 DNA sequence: TGTGCCAGCAGTTCCCTCGGGACAGGGGGGTTCTTC.

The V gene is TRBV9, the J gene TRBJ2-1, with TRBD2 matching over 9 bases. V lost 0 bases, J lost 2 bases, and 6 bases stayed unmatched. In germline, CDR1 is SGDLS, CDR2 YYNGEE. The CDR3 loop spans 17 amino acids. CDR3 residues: CASSVGLSGSTYNEQFF. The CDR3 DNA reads TGTGCCAGCAGCGTAGGCCTTAGCGGGAGTACCTACAATGAGCAGTTCTTC.

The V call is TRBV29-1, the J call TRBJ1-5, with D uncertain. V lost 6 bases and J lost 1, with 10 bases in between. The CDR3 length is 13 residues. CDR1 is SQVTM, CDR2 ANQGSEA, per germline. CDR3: CSVVTHSNQPQHF. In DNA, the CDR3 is TGCAGCGTAGTCACTCACAGCAATCAGCCCCAGCATTTT.